The clone carrying this TCR beta chain was seen a single time. Its antigen is unidentified. Each diagnosis drew on symptoms, thyroxine, TRAb, thyroid ultrasound and orbital computed tomography findings. The source of the PBMCs was 8 to 10 ml of fresh peripheral blood. The data originate from a study of T cells in Graves' hyperthyroidism and ophthalmopathy. Regarding the study as a whole: The model foresaw ophthalmopathy a median around seven months prior to onset.

Amplified TCR beta CDR3 regions derived from RNA transcripts. TCR CDR3 underwent first-round RT-PCR with the HTBI primer set. Each CDR3 protein gets one entry after TCRdb re-called the multiplex PCR reads with MiXCR. Of approximately 690,000 distinct CDR3 sequences in the sample, more than 12% were seen once. This receptor was taken from a woman aged 45-59 years with Graves' ophthalmopathy. The sample taken for sequencing was blood.

The CDR3 bases are TGTGCCAGCAGCTTTTTGGCGTTAGGTTACAATGAGCAGTTCTTC. Amino acid sequence: CASSFLALGYNEQFF. The chain joins TRBV7-9 to TRBJ2-1; D remains unclear. This CDR3 has 15 residues. V dropped 3 bases and J dropped 4 bases, with 13 bases sitting between them. CDR1 is SEHNR, CDR2 FQNEAQ, per germline (reference sequence).